This T cell receptor (beta chain) was identified during a study of identical twins. Trimming removed 10 bases from V and 0 bases from J, with 15 bases in between. Germline loops: CDR1 LNHDA, CDR2 SQIVND (reference sequence). The CDR3 runs to 14 residues. MiXCR, applied by TCRdb to the 5' RACE reads, yields one record per CDR3 protein. The table includes about 100,000 distinct CDR3 sequences, 5.9% detected once. This clonotype was counted between two and nine times. Its antigen is not identified. Healthy Caucasians made up all donors. Study results and limitations: It was cross-sectional statistical analysis, not following the same donors, that the conclusions relied on. In beta out-of-frame sequences, the excess sharing between twins was weaker. Within twin pairs, the out-of-frame alpha sequences they shared showed excess low generation probability.

The genes are TRBV19 and TRBJ1-2, with a possible D match to TRBD1 (6 bases). Sequenced input: memory T cells sorted from blood. This receptor was obtained from a woman aged 50 to 60 in good health. The CDR3 bases are TGTGCCACCTCGGCGGACAGATCTAACTATGGCTACACCTTC. Amino acids: CATSADRSNYGYTF.